This T cell receptor beta chain was found in a study of CD8+ T cells in alopecia areata. Study conclusions and caveats: Scalp sequencing captures resident alphabeta T cells of normal skin too.

Extracted RNA was reverse transcribed into cDNA, the sequencing template. The assay was immunoSEQ multiplex PCR, and TCRdb's table has in-frame clones only and misses some. The sample lists around 180,000 clones; around three fifths were seen once. Comment on this clone: Its antigen is still unknown.

Treatment of the sample: oral pan-JAK inhibitor, 5-10 mg twice daily. As part of sample collection, lesional scalp punch biopsies and peripheral blood were taken from alopecia areata patients. Trimming removed 0 bases at V and 3 bases at J, with 14 bases between. The CDR3 totals 16 residues. CDR1 is LGHNA, CDR2 YSLEER, per germline. This TCR was recovered from a human donor with alopecia areata. The sample here was CD4+ T cells sorted from blood, taken between weeks 49 and 50, from a patient treated with tofacitinib. V gene TRBV4-3 combines with J gene TRBJ1-2, with D tentatively TRBD1 (5 bases). In DNA form, the CDR3 reads TGCGCCAGCAGCCAAGATGCCGGACACCAGGACTATGGCTACACCTTC. Its translation is CASSQDAGHQDYGYTF.